These 19 T cell receptor beta chains were sequenced from one sample in a study of CD8+CD57+ T cells in acquired aplastic anemia. CDR3 and TCR beta VDJ profiling relied on genomic DNA as the template. TCRdb reanalysed the reads using MiXCR and keeps one entry per CDR3 protein. The sample carries some 180,000 distinct CDR3 sequences, 46% recorded once. The specimen was sorted CD4+, CD8+, or CD8+CD57+ T cells (not recorded which) from PBMCs. Receptors were obtained from a human donor in good health.

The chain combines TRBV28 with TRBJ1-6, with D perhaps TRBD1 (6 bases). V was cut by 7 bases and J by 1 base, with 11 bases left in between. The CDR3 is made up of 15 amino acids. In germline, CDR1 is MDHEN, CDR2 SYDVKM. The CDR3 DNA reads TGTGCCAGCAATCCCAGGGGTTCCTATAATTCACCCCTCCACTTT. This translates into CASNPRGSYNSPLHF.

The chain links TRBV15 to TRBJ1-4; D not certain. Trimming cost V 0 bases and J 7 bases, with 6 bases left between them. CDR3 size: 13 residues. In germline, CDR1 is LNHNV, CDR2 YYDKDF (reference sequence). The CDR3 region has the DNA TGTGCCACCAGCAGAGATCTGGGTGAAAAACTGTTTTTT. Translation gives CATSRDLGEKLFF. Variable domain in full (rest from reference TRBV15 and TRBJ1-4): DAMVIQNPRYQVTQFGKPVTLSCSQTLNHNVMYWYQQKSSQAPKLLFHYYDKDFNNEADTPDNFQSRRPNTSFCFLDIRSPGLGDTAMYLCATSRDLGEKLFFGSGTQLSVL.

Concerning this clonotype itself: The junction shows a germline mismatch at one end, possibly a read error. The rearrangement uses TRBV10-3 and TRBJ1-1, with D possibly TRBD1 on 5 matching bases. Germline CDR1 and CDR2: ENHRY and SYGVKD. This CDR3 has 16 residues. Here the CDR3 DNA reads TGTGCCACCAGTGATCCCAACAGGCGGGGGAACACTGAAGCTTTCTTT. Translation: CATSDPNRRGNTEAFF.

This clonotype was observed many times. One junction end does not reproduce the germline sequence, and a read error may be involved. The CDR3 region has the DNA TGTGCCAGCAGCTTACAAGAGCCCCAGTACTTC. This sequence encodes CASSLQEPQYF. The rearrangement links TRBV7-2 to TRBJ2-5; D not certain. The CDR3 is made up of 11 amino acids. Per the germline V gene, CDR1 is SGHTA and CDR2 is FQGNSA.

The chain is built from TRBV18 and TRBJ1-1, with 8 bases aligning to TRBD1. The ends lost 1 base at V and 0 bases at J; junction bases unmatched: 16. The germline gives CDR1 KGHSH, CDR2 LQKENI. There are 20 residues in the CDR3. DNA for the CDR3: TGTGCCAGCTCACCACGAGGACAGGGCCCGAAAACGGCCCTGAACACTGAAGCTTTCTTT. Translating it yields CASSPRGQGPKTALNTEAFF.

Note on this clonotype: Being one base from a much bigger clone, this may be a read error. The chain employs TRBV2 and TRBJ2-1; D not resolved. Trimming removed 5 bases from V and 3 bases from J, with 14 bases in between. The CDR3 is 15 residues long. Germline CDR1 is SNHLY and CDR2 is FYNNEI. The CDR3 spells CASSPGWGGYNEQFF. As DNA, the CDR3 is TGTGCCAGCAGTCCTGGCTGGGGTGGCTACAATGAGCAGTTCTTC.

The chain combines TRBV4-1 with TRBJ1-1; no firm D call. The CDR3 spans 14 residues. CDR1 MGHRA and CDR2 YSYEKL come from the germline V gene. The V gene lost 0 bases and the J gene lost 8 bases, with 13 bases spanning the gap. The CDR3 region is CASSQESRVSEAFF. The CDR3 coding sequence is TGCGCCAGCAGCCAAGAATCCCGGGTTTCGGAAGCTTTCTTT.

This chain links TRBV10-3 with TRBJ2-7, with D perhaps TRBD1 (5 bases). The V gene's germline CDR1 is ENHRY and CDR2 SYGVKD. V lost 3 bases and J lost 2, with 11 bases in between. The CDR3 has 14 amino acids. This CDR3 is CAISEAQGTYEQYF. Written as DNA, the CDR3 is TGTGCCATCAGTGAAGCTCAGGGTACCTACGAGCAGTACTTC.

This clonotype occurred many times. J is TRBJ1-5 and V is TRBV7-8; D remains ambiguous. V was trimmed by 1 base and J by 1 base, leaving 11 bases between them. The CDR3 consists of 16 residues. The germline CDR1 and CDR2 sequences are SGHVS and FQNEAQ. This CDR3 reads CASSLVSLGSNQPQHF. Written as DNA, the CDR3 is TGTGCCAGCAGCTTAGTCTCGTTGGGGAGCAATCAGCCCCAGCATTTT.

In regard to this clonotype: This may be a read error: a much more frequent sequence differs by one nucleotide. The chain is built from TRBV5-5 and TRBJ2-7; TRBD2 aligns across 7 bases. The CDR3 has 15 amino acids. Germline-derived CDR1 and CDR2 are SGHKS and YYEKEE (reference sequence). The CDR3 nucleotides read TGTGCCAGCAGCGAGCGGGAACAGCCCTCCTACGAGCGGTACTTC. Its translation: CASSEREQPSYERYF.

The V gene is TRBV29-1, the J gene TRBJ1-1; maybe TRBD1 (5 bases). V was cut by 2 bases and J by 5 bases, with 12 bases left in between. The CDR3 covers 13 residues. CDR1 and CDR2 (germline): SQVTM, ANQGSEA. The CDR3 region has the DNA TGCAGCGTTGAACAGGACACACAAACTGAAGCTTTCTTT. Its protein product is CSVEQDTQTEAFF.

This clonotype was counted at least ten times. This chain joins TRBV20-1 and TRBJ1-2; the D gene is possibly TRBD1 (6 bases). From germline, CDR1 is DFQATT and CDR2 SNEGSKA (reference sequence). The CDR3 length is 14 residues. The germline V and J ends were trimmed by 5 bases and 4 bases, with 17 bases remaining between them. The CDR3: CSAATRGRGYGYTF. CDR3 DNA sequence: TGCAGTGCTGCAACCAGGGGTAGGGGCTATGGCTACACCTTC.

This clonotype was counted ten times or more. The chain joins TRBV5-1 to TRBJ1-1, with D perhaps TRBD1 (6 bases). The length of the CDR3 is 14 residues. V lost 0 bases to trimming and J lost 6 bases, with 12 bases between them. Germline assignment: CDR1 SGHRS and CDR2 YFSETQ. CDR3 DNA sequence: TGCGCCAGCAGCTTGGTTCCAGGGGACGCTGAAGCTTTCTTT. Translated, it gives CASSLVPGDAEAFF.

Of note for this clonotype: The germline gene is not matched at one end of the junction; a read error may be the cause. V usage is TRBV20-1 and J usage is TRBJ2-1; D remains unclear. Germline V lookup: CDR1 DFQATT, CDR2 SNEGSKA (reference sequence). There are 14 residues in the CDR3. The CDR3 sequence is CSARGRPSNNEQFF. The CDR3 DNA follows: TGCAGTGCTAGAGGTCGGCCCTCCAACAATGAGCAGTTCTTC.

This clonotype was counted once. J is TRBJ1-3 and V is TRBV15, with 9 bases matching TRBD1. The CDR3 loop spans 16 amino acids. Germline V gene data show CDR1 as LNHNV and CDR2 as YYDKDF (reference sequence). V shed 4 bases, J shed 2 bases, and the junction held 6 bases outside the gene matches. This CDR3 is CATSTRQGVAGNTIYF. The DNA for the CDR3 is TGTGCCACCAGCACACGACAGGGGGTGGCTGGAAACACCATATATTTT.

Ten or more counts support this clonotype. This rearrangement joins TRBV6-5 to TRBJ2-7; D is tentatively TRBD1 or TRBD2 (5 bases each). CDR3 length: 16 amino acids. Trimming stripped 2 bases from V and 1 base from J, with 15 bases between. The germline gives CDR1 MNHEY, CDR2 SVGAGI. CDR3 sequence (DNA): TGTGCCAGCAGTTACCGGTCTCTTGGGGGTTCCTACGAGCAGTACTTC. Translation gives CASSYRSLGGSYEQYF.

The sample holds many counts of this clonotype. This chain uses TRBV24-1 with TRBJ1-5; TRBD1 matches 7 bases. The CDR3 is 13 residues long. V shed 4 bases, J shed 6 bases, and the junction held 2 bases outside the gene matches. CDR1 KGHDR and CDR2 SFDVKD come from the germline V gene. The chain's CDR3 is CATSENRGQPQHF. The CDR3 DNA follows: TGTGCCACCAGTGAGAACAGGGGTCAGCCCCAGCATTTT.

The chain uses TRBV10-2 and TRBJ2-1, with D tentatively TRBD1 or TRBD2 (6 bases each). Deletions cut 8 bases from V and 4 bases from J, with 18 bases between. The germline CDR1 and CDR2 sequences are WSHSY and SAAADI. The CDR3 is made up of 15 amino acids. The CDR3 spells CASLTGATGYNEQFF. The CDR3 DNA reads TGCGCCAGCTTAACGGGGGCCACGGGTTACAATGAGCAGTTCTTC.

The chain carries TRBV20-1 and TRBJ2-1; the match to TRBD2 covers 11 bases. CDR3 length: 15 amino acids. Trimming removed 2 bases from V and 4 bases from J; junction bases left unmatched: 4. Germline lookup yields CDR1 DFQATT and CDR2 SNEGSKA (reference sequence). Here the CDR3 reads CSARPGLAAYNEQFF. The CDR3 bases are TGCAGTGCTAGACCGGGACTAGCGGCGTACAATGAGCAGTTCTTC.